These 6 T cell receptor beta chains share one sample of origin, sequenced in a study of T cells after yellow fever vaccination. MiXCR was run by TCRdb on the 5' RACE reads, yielding one entry per CDR3 protein. This sample yields approximately 550,000 distinct CDR3 sequences, of which less than 20% are seen a single time; over 11% belongs to the top ten. Sequencing used PBMCs, obtained 15 days after the yellow fever booster vaccination. The source of these receptors is a man aged 30 to 45 who received the YFV17D yellow fever vaccine.

This clonotype was seen a few times. This chain joins TRBV18 and TRBJ2-7; 7 nucleotides agree with TRBD1. CDR3 length equals 14 residues. J gave up 5 bases and V 2 bases, and 6 bases lay outside the gene matches. Germline CDR1 and CDR2: KGHSH and LQKENI. CDR3 loop: CASSPLTGYNEQYF. The CDR3 DNA reads TGTGCCAGCTCACCATTGACAGGGTATAACGAGCAGTACTTC.

The chain links TRBV6-5 to TRBJ1-1, with D hard to call. V dropped 8 bases and J dropped 7 bases, with 11 bases sitting between them. Germline CDR1 and CDR2: MNHEY and SVGAGI. This CDR3 comprises 11 residues. The CDR3: CASGGDHEAFF. The CDR3 coding sequence is TGTGCCAGCGGAGGCGACCATGAAGCTTTCTTT.

The rearrangement joins TRBV20-1 to TRBJ2-7; D is uncertain. The CDR3 runs 13 residues. Germline V gives CDR1 DFQATT, CDR2 SNEGSKA (reference sequence). The V end lost 5 bases, the J end lost 5 bases, and 16 bases lay between the germline ends. The CDR3 sequence: CSASLGIPHEQYF. The CDR3 DNA sequence: TGCAGTGCTTCATTGGGGATCCCCCACGAGCAGTACTTC.

This chain uses TRBV10-3 with TRBJ2-7; D is possibly TRBD2 (6 bases). This CDR3 comprises 15 residues. Germline V gene lookup returns CDR1 ENHRY and CDR2 SYGVKD. V shed 0 bases and J shed 3 bases, with 12 bases lying between them. CDR3 protein: CAISESGGESYEQYF. The CDR3 bases are TGTGCCATCAGTGAGTCGGGCGGGGAGAGCTACGAGCAGTACTTC.

The CDR3 DNA reads as TGTGCCAGCAGCTTTATGACCCTAGGCGGGAGGGCGGGCGATGAGCAGTTCTTC. Translated, it gives CASSFMTLGGRAGDEQFF. The chain employs TRBV11-2 and TRBJ2-1, with 9 bases identical to TRBD2. The CDR3 covers 18 residues. The trim removed 3 bases at V and 8 bases at J, leaving 17 bases unmatched. CDR1 and CDR2 (germline): SGHAT, FQNNGV.

This clonotype was counted between two and nine times. V usage is TRBV7-2 and J usage is TRBJ2-7; D uncertain. Trimming shortened V by 3 bases and J by 7 bases, and 13 bases separated the two germline ends. Germline CDR1 and CDR2: SGHTA and FQGNSA. This CDR3 is 13 amino acids long. CDR3 DNA sequence: TGTGCCAGCAGCTTCCAAGGGCGCCAGGAGCAGTACTTC. This translates into CASSFQGRQEQYF.